The rows below give T cell receptor beta chains drawn from one sample of a study of blood T cell repertoires in COVID-19. This table comes from immunoSEQ multiplex PCR, and its TCRdb copy is limited to in-frame clones, with some not included. Among 310,000 or so clones, about 90% were seen once, and the ten largest hold approximately 10%. Sequenced: peripheral blood. The receptors shown here come from a woman aged 30 to 39 with COVID-19, enrolled during active disease. CDR3s include the opening cysteine and the closing phenylalanine or tryptophan. D genes are given only for firm matches.

d_gene | j_gene | v_gene | CDR3aa
TRBD2 | TRBJ2-1 | TRBV7-9 | CASSLRELAVNEQFF
- | TRBJ1-1 | TRBV3-1/TRBV3-2 | CASSQGLAGGATEAFF
TRBD2 | TRBJ2-3 | TRBV19 | CASSILSGRATDTQYF
TRBD2 | TRBJ2-5 | TRBV4-2 | CASSPLNRTSGRRGTQYF
- | TRBJ2-3 | TRBV9 | CASSVSEFSTDTQYF
- | TRBJ1-5 | TRBV4-1 | CASSVDAGEDQPQHF
- | TRBJ1-4 | TRBV30 | CAWAYRGGTNEKLFF
TRBD2 | TRBJ2-3 | TRBV5-1 | CASKRSAGRADTQYF
- | TRBJ1-5 | TRBV21-1 | CASSPRAGEPQHF
- | TRBJ1-1 | TRBV5-1 | CASSLGQQNTEAFF
TRBD2 | TRBJ2-1 | TRBV19 | CASSIGTSGSNEQFF
TRBD2 | TRBJ2-7 | TRBV2 | CASMPSGAAYEQYF
TRBD1 | TRBJ1-4 | TRBV9 | CASSQGQGALAEKLFF
- | TRBJ2-1 | TRBV27 | CASTTHSSYNEQFF
TRBD1 | TRBJ1-1 | TRBV18 | CASSLTGDTEAFF
- | TRBJ1-2 | TRBV30 | CAWKLNYGYTF
- | TRBJ1-2 | TRBV30 | CAWSFLGVNGDYTF
- | TRBJ2-5 | TRBV29-1 | CSVEASPGETQYF
TRBD2 | TRBJ2-4 | TRBV5-4 | CASSSGLAGDRNIQYF
TRBD1 | TRBJ1-5 | TRBV20-1 | CSASQGADQPQHF
TRBD1 | TRBJ1-4 | TRBV13 | CASSQTSGQGYTNEKLFF
- | TRBJ1-2 | TRBV6-1 | CASSATVTGLKAYGYTF
TRBD2 | TRBJ2-3 | TRBV6-6 | CASSYRTSGGTDTQYF
TRBD2 | TRBJ2-1 | TRBV18 | CASSSGTSGSYNEQFF
TRBD1 | TRBJ1-3 | TRBV6-5 | CASSYGQGFSGNTIYF
- | TRBJ2-5 | TRBV20-1 | CSASRGAGSYETQYF
- | TRBJ1-3 | TRBV18 | CASSPSSYSGNTIYF
TRBD2 | TRBJ2-1 | TRBV19 | CASSIDRLAGASYNEQFF